The sequence of this TCR delta chain was determined in a study of gamma-delta T cells after stem cell transplantation. The V gene's germline CDR1 is TSWWSYY and CDR2 QGS. Germline trimming cut 8 bases from V and 6 bases from J; bases unmatched to any gene: 6. CDR3 size: 14 residues. This clone was counted only a few times. A far bigger clonotype differs at one base, so this is likely a read error. This same CDR3 is encoded by further DNA sequences in the sample. TCRdb used CATT to re-call clones from the RT-PCR reads. The sample includes some 1,900 delta-chain clones, more than 15% of them seen just once.

The material sequenced was gamma-delta T cells. V and J are TRDV1 and TRDJ2, with TRDD3 matching 10 bases. This TCR came from a human donor. It is not recorded whose cells these are; they may come from a transplant donor. This CDR3 is CALILWGIPAQLFF. The CDR3 DNA reads TGTGCTCTTATATTATGGGGGATACCAGCACAACTCTTCTTT.